One sample yielded the 21 T cell receptor beta chains listed below, sequenced in a study of control samples from healthy donors and cancer patients. Profiled with immunoSEQ multiplex PCR; TCRdb holds only in-frame clones, not every one. The table lists approximately 160,000 clones, more than 85% of them singletons, with just over 2% in the top ten. Sequencing input: blood. The receptors here all came from a woman between 40 and 50 years old in good health.

The chain recombines TRBV15 with TRBJ2-7; 9 bases align to TRBD1. The CDR3 has 16 amino acids. The germline CDR1 and CDR2 sequences are LNHNV and YYDKDF (reference sequence). The ends lost 3 bases at V and 5 bases at J; junction bases unmatched: 11. Here the CDR3 DNA reads TGTGCCACCAGCAGTGGTGACAGGGGGGGAAAGGACGAGCAGTACTTC. As protein: CATSSGDRGGKDEQYF. The full variable domain, in which reference TRBV15 and TRBJ2-7 provide the parts outside the CDR3, is DAMVIQNPRYQVTQFGKPVTLSCSQTLNHNVMYWYQQKSSQAPKLLFHYYDKDFNNEADTPDNFQSRRPNTSFCFLDIRSPGLGDTAMYLCATSSGDRGGKDEQYFGPGTRLTVT.

J is TRBJ1-5 and V is TRBV27, with D unresolved. V lost 4 bases, J lost 6 bases, and 16 bases lay in between. Germline values: CDR1 MNHEY, CDR2 SMNVEV (reference sequence). This CDR3 is 15 amino acids long. In DNA form, the CDR3 reads TGTGCCAGCAGTTCCGTCGGCGGGAGTCGTCAGCCCCAGCATTTT. Amino acids: CASSSVGGSRQPQHF.

Comments on this clone: It is unclear where the CDR3 begins or ends on the DNA, so no DNA is shown, and the CDR3 is as TCRdb lists it. V and J are TRBV2 and TRBJ2-4; the table calls TRBD2, which could not be checked here. Per the germline V gene, CDR1 is SNHLY and CDR2 is FYNNEI. The CDR3 spans 11 amino acids, including both terminal residues. The CDR3 sequence is CASVGSGNQYF.

This chain links TRBV19 with TRBJ1-2; D might be TRBD1 (6 bases). V lost 8 bases to trimming and J lost 8 bases, with 18 bases between them. This CDR3 has 13 amino acids. CDR1 is LNHDA and CDR2 is SQIVND in the germline V gene (reference sequence). For the CDR3, the DNA is TGTGCCAGTGCCGGGGGGCGCCGGGGAGGCTACACCTTC. Its translation: CASAGGRRGGYTF.

This clone was seen a few times. This chain links TRBV10-1 with TRBJ2-1; either TRBD1 or TRBD2 may fit D (5 bases each). Germline CDR1 WNHNN, CDR2 SYGVQD (reference sequence). V shed 9 bases and J shed 8 bases, with 20 bases lying between them. The CDR3 runs to 14 residues. The CDR3 region is CASSRDRPEDEQFF. The CDR3 region has the DNA TGCGCCAGTAGCCGGGACCGACCCGAAGATGAGCAGTTCTTC.

The V and J genes are TRBV19 and TRBJ2-5; TRBD2 matches at 9 bases. The junction had 11 bases not matched to a gene; V was cut back by 6 bases and J by 0 bases. The CDR3 spans 17 residues. Germline CDR1 LNHDA, CDR2 SQIVND (reference sequence). The CDR3, as DNA: TGTGCCAGTAGCACCGTGGGGACTAGCCCGTACCAAGAGACCCAGTACTTC. Its protein product is CASSTVGTSPYQETQYF.

In its sample, this clone was seen once. The chain uses TRBV27 and TRBJ1-2; a weak D match, TRBD1 (5 bases). This CDR3 is built from 15 residues. Germline lookup yields CDR1 MNHEY and CDR2 SMNVEV (reference sequence). V lost 2 bases and J 1 base, leaving 11 bases between the germline ends. CDR3 residues: CASSLTGQDNYGYTF. CDR3 sequence (DNA): TGTGCCAGCAGTTTAACAGGTCAAGATAACTATGGCTACACCTTC.

The chain joins TRBV19 to TRBJ2-1; D is possibly TRBD1 or TRBD2 (6 bases each). Looked up from germline, CDR1 is LNHDA and CDR2 is SQIVND (reference sequence). Trimming pared 6 bases from V and 3 bases from J, leaving 15 bases between. The CDR3 is 15 amino acids. The DNA of the CDR3 is TGTGCCAGTAGCAGTTCCGGGGGCGGCTACAATGAGCAGTTCTTC. Residues: CASSSSGGGYNEQFF.

In its sample, this clone was seen once. The V gene is TRBV5-4, the J gene TRBJ1-1; TRBD1 might be the D (5 bases). Between the trimmed V and J ends, which lost 7 bases and 3 bases, there was a span of 10 bases. This CDR3 contains 12 residues. Germline CDR1 reads SGHNT; CDR2 reads YYREEE (reference sequence). The CDR3 loop reads CASVGRDTEAFF. The CDR3 DNA sequence: TGTGCCAGCGTTGGCAGGGACACTGAAGCTTTCTTT.

This clone was detected once. The chain couples TRBV6-1 to TRBJ1-5; the D is unclear. Looked up from germline, CDR1 is MNHNS and CDR2 is SASEGT. This CDR3 comprises 17 residues. Trimming removed 2 bases at V and 5 bases at J, with 19 bases between. CDR3: CASSEIWARVSHQPQHF. CDR3 coding DNA: TGTGCCAGCAGTGAAATTTGGGCCCGGGTCTCCCATCAGCCCCAGCATTTT.

The chain uses TRBV6-1 and TRBJ2-3; the D is unclear. The V gene's germline CDR1 is MNHNS and CDR2 SASEGT. Trimming stripped 1 base from V and 2 bases from J, with 4 bases between. There are 13 residues in the CDR3. CDR3 residues: CASSEVVTDTQYF. In nucleotides, the CDR3 is TGTGCCAGCAGTGAAGTGGTCACAGATACGCAGTATTTT.

The V gene is TRBV6-5, the J gene TRBJ2-7, with TRBD2 matching 7 bases. Germline V CDR1 and CDR2: MNHEY, SVGAGI. J lost 0 bases, V lost 7 bases, and 6 bases had no gene match. The CDR3 is 14 residues long. The CDR3 sequence: CASTQSGGSYEQYF. The CDR3 DNA reads TGTGCCAGCACCCAATCGGGGGGCTCCTACGAGCAGTACTTC.

The CDR3, as DNA: TGTGCCAGCAGTTTCAAGGGGGCTGGGACCCAGTACTTC. This gives the protein CASSFKGAGTQYF. This sequence joins TRBV12-3 or TRBV12-4 and TRBJ2-5; 7 bases map to TRBD1. With 3 bases clipped from V and 7 bases from J, the junction kept 5 bases outside the gene matches. CDR3 length: 13 amino acids.

This clone appeared a single time. CDR3 sequence (DNA): TGTGCCAGCAGTGGACTCACAGGGGCCCCCGGGGAGCTGTTTTTT. It specifies CASSGLTGAPGELFF. The chain couples TRBV2 to TRBJ2-2, with TRBD1 identical over 7 bases. The V and J ends lost 4 bases and 6 bases, in that order; junction bases with no gene match: 8. The germline V gene has CDR1 SNHLY and CDR2 FYNNEI. The CDR3 extends over 15 amino acids.

The chain employs TRBV21-1 and TRBJ1-6. TRBV21-1 corresponds to a pseudogene. The CDR3 runs to 9 residues. The CDR3 is CASPPPLHF. In nucleotides, the CDR3 is TGTGCTTCCCCCCCACCCCTCCACTTT.

Written as DNA, the CDR3 is TGTGCCAGCAGTTCTATAGGGGAGAACACTGAAGCTTTCTTT. Its protein is CASSSIGENTEAFF. The chain links TRBV6-5 to TRBJ1-1; a possible D gene is TRBD1 (5 bases). The germline V and J ends were trimmed by 4 bases and 1 base, with 10 bases remaining between them. The germline gives CDR1 MNHEY, CDR2 SVGAGI. The CDR3 extends over 14 amino acids.

The chain carries TRBV19 and TRBJ1-2; D is perhaps TRBD1 (5 bases). Germline CDR1 is LNHDA and CDR2 is SQIVND (reference sequence). This CDR3 is 15 amino acids long. V was cut by 5 bases and J by 3 bases, with 16 bases left in between. The CDR3 protein is CASSPHGGLDYGYTF. The DNA of the CDR3 is TGTGCCAGTAGTCCCCACGGGGGGTTGGACTATGGCTACACCTTC.

This chain links TRBV10-2 with TRBJ2-7, with D hard to call. V gave up 5 bases and J gave up 6 bases, with 14 bases separating them. CDR1 WSHSY and CDR2 SAAADI come from the germline V gene. The CDR3 consists of 13 residues. This CDR3 reads CASSTGPHGEQYF. The CDR3 DNA is TGCGCCAGCAGTACCGGACCCCACGGCGAGCAGTACTTC.

The rearrangement uses TRBV6-2 or TRBV6-3 and TRBJ2-3; 7 nucleotides agree with TRBD2. The V and J ends lost 5 bases and 0 bases, in that order; junction bases with no gene match: 17. The germline gives CDR1 MNHEY, CDR2 SVGEGT. The CDR3 length is 19 residues. Here the CDR3 reads CASSPHPPAGNPSTDTQYF. The CDR3, as DNA: TGTGCCAGCAGTCCCCACCCCCCAGCGGGGAACCCTAGCACAGATACGCAGTATTTT.

V usage is TRBV7-9 and J usage is TRBJ2-7; 7 nucleotides line up with TRBD2. The CDR3 runs 15 residues. The germline V gene encodes CDR1 SEHNR and CDR2 FQNEAQ (reference sequence). V gave up 3 bases and J gave up 2 bases; unmatched junction bases: 7. CDR3 sequence reads: CASSFWTGTTYEQYF. Written as DNA, the CDR3 is TGTGCCAGCAGCTTCTGGACCGGGACTACCTACGAGCAGTACTTC.

The rearrangement uses TRBV5-4 and TRBJ1-2; D is unclear. The V gene's germline CDR1 is SGHNT and CDR2 YYREEE (reference sequence). Trimming took 0 bases from V and 8 from J, leaving 8 bases between them. The length of the CDR3 is 12 residues. CDR3 in amino acids: CASSLGTQGYTF. In nucleotides, the CDR3 is TGTGCCAGCAGCTTGGGGACTCAGGGCTACACCTTC. Full variable domain (rest looked up from reference TRBV5-4 and TRBJ1-2): ETGVTQSPTHLIKTRGQQVTLRCSSQSGHNTVSWYQQALGQGPQFIFQYYREEENGRGNFPPRFSGLQFPNYSSELNVNALELDDSALYLCASSLGTQGYTFGSGTRLTVV.